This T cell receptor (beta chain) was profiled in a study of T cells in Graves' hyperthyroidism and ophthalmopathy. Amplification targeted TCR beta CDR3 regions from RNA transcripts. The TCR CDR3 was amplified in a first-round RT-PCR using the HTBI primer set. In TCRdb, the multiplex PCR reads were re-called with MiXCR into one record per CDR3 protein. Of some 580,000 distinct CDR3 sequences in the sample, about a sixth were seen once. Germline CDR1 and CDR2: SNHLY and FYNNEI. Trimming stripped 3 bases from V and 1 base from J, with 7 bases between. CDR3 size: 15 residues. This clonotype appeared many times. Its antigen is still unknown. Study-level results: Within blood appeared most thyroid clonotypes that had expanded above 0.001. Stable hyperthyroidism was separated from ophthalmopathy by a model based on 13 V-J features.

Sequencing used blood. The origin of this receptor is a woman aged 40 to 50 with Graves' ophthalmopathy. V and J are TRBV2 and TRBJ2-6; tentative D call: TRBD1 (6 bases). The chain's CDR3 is CASSDGQSGANVLTF. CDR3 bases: TGTGCCAGCAGTGACGGACAGTCTGGGGCCAACGTCCTGACTTTC.